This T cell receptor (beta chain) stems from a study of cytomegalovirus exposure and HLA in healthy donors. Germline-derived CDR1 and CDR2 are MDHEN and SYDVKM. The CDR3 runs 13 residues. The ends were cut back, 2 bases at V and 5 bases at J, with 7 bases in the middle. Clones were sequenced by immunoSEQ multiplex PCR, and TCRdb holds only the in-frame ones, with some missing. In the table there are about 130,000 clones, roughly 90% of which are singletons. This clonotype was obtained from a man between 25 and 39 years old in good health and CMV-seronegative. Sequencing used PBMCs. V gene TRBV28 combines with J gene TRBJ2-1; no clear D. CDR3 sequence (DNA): TGTGCCAGCAGTTTACGACTTAACAATGAGCAGTTCTTC. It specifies CASSLRLNNEQFF.